This T cell receptor beta chain is from a study of T cell responses to AZD1222 COVID-19 vaccine (dated by TCRdb to 2020 to 2022). Regarding the study in general: Because spike-specific TCR depth and breadth did not differ between the two schedules, AZD1222 recipients who got a second dose at roughly 4 weeks were pooled with those who got a second dose at roughly 12 weeks. TCR sequencing covered more than 230 trial participants: 200 to 220 given two doses of AZD1222 and 26 given two doses of MenACWY control vaccine. Trial participants were enrolled by age into 18-55, 56-69 and 70-plus year subgroups, with roughly 160, 29 and 62 TCR-sequenced participants respectively. Overall results and qualifications from the work: CD4 TCRs associated with the vaccine covered the entire spike protein, and the dominant responses were in regions 160-218 and 743-854. Most participants were white British and females outnumbered males, and the authors suggested that clonal diversity may have been underestimated. Because no day 14 peak-response samples were available, the repertoires could be characterized only after the peak T cell response. Reportedly, close to half of the unique spike-specific TCRs recognized epitopes lying outside the regions that are mutated in the B.1.351 and B.1.1.7 variants. Spike-specific TCR breadth and depth rose significantly after two AZD1222 doses compared with day 0 and with MenACWY recipients. In the small 56-69-year group, the increase in depth fell short of significance, most likely because of low power. Conclusions about previously exposed vaccinees are limited, since just five to seven AZD1222 recipients were seropositive for SARS-CoV-2 at baseline.

The time point label here, explained by the study, means: baseline before first vaccination. Vaccinee samples came from UK trials COV001 and COV002, including a single-blind randomized controlled phase 2/3 trial of AZD1222 (ChAdOx1 nCoV-19) in healthy adults. Trial participant PBMC samples were collected at day 0 and day 28 after the second dose for TCRbeta chain sequencing. Reading from cysteine to phenylalanine, the CDR3 counts 16 amino acids. Left in the record is the CDR3 DNA by itself, 48 bases read in frame from the first base. V lost 4 bases and J lost 2 bases; the stretch between them is 15 bases long. Taken from the germline V gene, the CDR1 and CDR2 loops are MGHRA and YSYEKL. The CDR3 regions of human TCRbeta chains were analyzed by immunosequencing. Processing in the source paper ran as follows. Repertoire TCRs were matched against a reference library of SARS-CoV-2-specific TCRs generated with the MIRA antigen-specificity platform. Breadth meant the fraction of unique TCRs that were SARS-CoV-2-associated, whereas depth meant the fraction of total T cells that were SARS-CoV-2-associated. Using the MIRA data, every spike-specific TCR was mapped to the spike region that the TCR reacted to and assigned to either a CD4 or a CD8 class. Log10-transformed breadth and depth values were compared by one-way ANOVA with Sidak's multiple comparisons tests. The source is immuneACCESS, and TCRdb retained only in-frame sequences with V and J called. Part of the clones is not carried over; for the studies checked, unresolved V genes explain less than half of this, and the remainder is unexplained. Clonal size and the V and J genes are those of that table, whereas D and trimming came from the DNA. This sample is represented by fewer than 150,000 clones; 85% to 95% of them were singletons. Jointly, the top ten make up approximately 0.85% of the sample.

For this clone: This clone's antigen is unknown. One base away there is no much larger clone; base qualities are not given.

In this chain, TRBV4-1 is recombined with TRBJ1-5; confidence is insufficient to name the D gene. This specimen was peripheral blood, taken on day 0 of AZD1222 vaccination. This receptor was taken from an adult in good health. The CDR3 amino acid sequence is: CASSLRVSEGNQPQHF. The DNA reads TGCGCCAGCAGCCTGAGGGTCTCGGAGGGCAATCAGCCCCAGCATTTT.